The source of this T cell receptor (beta chain) is a study of blood T cells in healthy people across ages. The study, taken as a whole, reports: Unsorted PBMCs prevented conclusive naive versus antigen-experienced comparison.

The CDR3 loop spans 15 amino acids. Trimming took off 6 bases at V and 9 bases at J, with 21 bases between the two ends. The germline V gene has CDR1 DFQATT and CDR2 SNEGSKA (reference sequence). A sample-barcoded 5' primer and a J-beta primer mix were used in a second PCR of roughly 6 to 11 cycles. The template-switch adaptor was a 5' adaptor with 12 random nucleotides. It tagged each cDNA molecule. A single record per CDR3 protein comes from TCRdb applying MiXCR to the 5' RACE reads. Here the sample spans just over 800,000 distinct CDR3 sequences, less than 80% being singletons. There are a few counts of this clonotype. Its antigen is still unknown.

The sequence came from a man aged 25 to 40 in good health. Sequenced material: blood. The genes are TRBV20-1 and TRBJ1-6, with D perhaps matching TRBD1 (6 bases). DNA for the CDR3: TGCAGTGCCGCTTCAGGGGACCGGGAGAGTTCACCCCTCCACTTT. Encoded protein: CSAASGDRESSPLHF.